Included here is one T cell receptor (beta chain) sequence, with context. Its target is not known. This entry is derived from a study of cytotoxic CD8 clonotypes in ibrutinib-treated CLL. Study outcomes and limitations: On treatment, the uncommon public clonotypes contracted or remained stable.

Produced via immunoSEQ multiplex PCR; TCRdb's table is partial and in-frame only. This sample carries about 300,000 clones, roughly 76% of them seen once, and the ten largest clones take around 6%. The CDR3 covers 14 residues. The ends were cut back, 1 base at V and 7 bases at J, with 8 bases in the middle. Per the germline V gene, CDR1 is MNHEY and CDR2 is SMNVEV (reference sequence). This clonotype was sampled from a human donor with chronic lymphocytic leukemia. The J gene is TRBJ1-6, the V gene TRBV27; D not resolved. Source: PBMCs, taken at disease progression, from a patient treated with ibrutinib. The CDR3 DNA reads as TGTGCCAGCAGTTTATTTCGGGGAAATTCACCCCTCCACTTT. Protein product: CASSLFRGNSPLHF.